These 18 T cell receptor beta chains originate from one sample sequenced in a study of blood T cell repertoires in COVID-19. Sequencing used immunoSEQ multiplex PCR; TCRdb keeps in-frame clones, though not all of them. The sample holds 200,000 to 250,000 clones, around 84% seen once. Sample: PBMCs or T cells enriched from blood (not recorded which). Receptor source: a woman aged 40 to 50 who had recovered from COVID-19.

The CDR3 region is CASSRYTNNQPQHF. In nucleotides, the CDR3 is TGTGCCAGTAGTAGATACACCAACAATCAGCCCCAGCATTTT. This chain links TRBV19 with TRBJ1-5; D gene uncertain. From germline, CDR1 is LNHDA and CDR2 SQIVND (reference sequence). The CDR3 has 14 amino acids. V lost 4 bases and J 3 bases, leaving 10 bases between the germline ends.

The chain employs TRBV7-8 and TRBJ1-2; D perhaps matches TRBD1 (6 bases). There are 14 residues in the CDR3. Germline-derived CDR1 and CDR2 are SGHVS and FQNEAQ. V lost 2 bases and J lost 7, with 14 bases in between. In DNA form, the CDR3 reads TGTGCCAGCAGCTTACGCGGACAGCGGACTGGCTACACCTTC. Translated: CASSLRGQRTGYTF.

The V and J genes are TRBV20-1 and TRBJ1-1, with D perhaps matching TRBD1 (6 bases). Germline V gene lookup returns CDR1 DFQATT and CDR2 SNEGSKA (reference sequence). The V gene lost 3 bases and the J gene lost 1 base, with 9 bases spanning the gap. The CDR3 is 13 residues long. CDR3 nucleotide sequence: TGCAGTGCTAGTTTAGGGGGGAACACTGAAGCTTTCTTT. Residues: CSASLGGNTEAFF.

V is TRBV30 and J is TRBJ2-3; 8 bases are a match to TRBD2. The CDR3 is made up of 13 amino acids. CDR1 is GTSNPN, CDR2 SVGIG, per germline (reference sequence). V trimming: 4 bases; J trimming: 6 bases; junction bases outside the gene matches: 6. The CDR3 is CAWKREGLDTQYF. The CDR3 DNA sequence: TGTGCCTGGAAACGGGAGGGCCTCGATACGCAGTATTTT.

This chain links TRBV5-4 with TRBJ2-5; no definite D call. Trimming left V 0 bases short and J 1 base short, with 10 bases between. Germline CDR1 reads SGHNT; CDR2 reads YYREEE (reference sequence). The CDR3 consists of 15 residues. CDR3 loop: CASSLGLRIQETQYF. Here the CDR3 DNA reads TGTGCCAGCAGCTTGGGTTTGAGAATCCAAGAGACCCAGTACTTC.

This clone was counted a single time. This chain uses TRBV6-2 or TRBV6-3 with TRBJ1-5; tentatively, D is TRBD1 (6 bases). The CDR3 is made up of 15 amino acids. V shed 6 bases and J shed 2 bases, with 14 bases lying between them. Germline V gene data show CDR1 as MNHEY and CDR2 as SVGEGT. CDR3: CASSTSGHGNQPQHF. CDR3 nucleotide sequence: TGTGCCAGCAGCACCTCGGGACACGGCAATCAGCCCCAGCATTTT.

The rearrangement uses TRBV19 and TRBJ1-2, with 8 bases matching TRBD1. Trimming at V came to 7 bases and at J to 8 bases, leaving 6 bases not matched to a gene. The CDR3 is 12 residues long. Germline CDR1 is LNHDA and CDR2 is SQIVND (reference sequence). This CDR3 reads CASTATGAGYTF. The CDR3 DNA is TGTGCCAGTACCGCGACAGGGGCCGGCTACACCTTC.

This clone was detected only a few times. The rearrangement joins TRBV6-2 or TRBV6-3 to TRBJ1-1, with 7 bases that match TRBD1. With 5 bases clipped from V and 4 bases from J, the junction kept 4 bases outside the gene matches. The CDR3 length is 13 residues. Germline V gene lookup returns CDR1 MNHEY and CDR2 SVGEGT. The DNA for the CDR3 is TGTGCCAGCAGTAGACAGGGTAGCACTGAAGCTTTCTTT. Translation gives CASSRQGSTEAFF.

The chain links TRBV27 to TRBJ1-1, with 8 bases aligning to TRBD1. Looked up from germline, CDR1 is MNHEY and CDR2 is SMNVEV (reference sequence). This CDR3 is built from 12 residues. V trimming: 8 bases; J trimming: 5 bases; junction bases outside the gene matches: 4. The CDR3 DNA is TGTGCCAGCGGACGACAGGGGACTGAAGCTTTCTTT. As protein: CASGRQGTEAFF.

This clone was counted a single time. This chain joins TRBV10-3 and TRBJ1-1, with TRBD1 matching over 8 bases. Germline CDR1 ENHRY, CDR2 SYGVKD. The CDR3 has 15 residues. V was pared by 4 bases and J by 1 base, with 5 bases of the junction left unmatched. CDR3: CAISAAGTGNTEAFF. CDR3 DNA sequence: TGTGCCATCAGTGCCGCTGGGACAGGGAACACTGAAGCTTTCTTT.

The chain uses TRBV3-1 (or the pseudogene TRBV3-2) and TRBJ2-3, with 12 nucleotides matching TRBD2. The CDR3 consists of 18 residues. V lost 4 bases and J lost 1; bases outside the gene matches: 9. Germline CDR1 LGHDT, CDR2 YNNKEL (reference sequence). CDR3 amino acids: CASSPAWTSGKRTDTQYF. The CDR3 DNA reads as TGTGCCAGCAGCCCAGCCTGGACTAGCGGGAAACGCACAGATACGCAGTATTTT.

The chain is built from TRBV18 and TRBJ1-1; TRBD1 matches 9 bases. V lost 2 bases, J lost 11 bases, and 15 bases stayed unmatched. The CDR3 contains 16 residues. The germline gives CDR1 KGHSH, CDR2 LQKENI. This CDR3 reads CASSPGVRTGERGAFF. The CDR3, as DNA: TGTGCCAGCTCACCAGGGGTACGGACAGGGGAACGAGGGGCTTTCTTT.

This clone was seen a handful of times. This chain uses TRBV5-4 with TRBJ1-2; TRBD1 matches at 8 bases. Trimming cost V 4 bases and J 3 bases; bases outside gene matches: 5. The CDR3 length is 14 residues. Germline CDR1 SGHNT, CDR2 YYREEE (reference sequence). The chain's CDR3 is CASSRKDRDYGYTF. In nucleotides, the CDR3 is TGTGCCAGCAGCCGAAAGGACAGGGACTATGGCTACACCTTC.

V gene TRBV27 combines with J gene TRBJ1-1; no definite D call. Trimming shortened V by 6 bases and J by 3 bases, and 5 bases separated the two germline ends. Germline CDR1 reads MNHEY; CDR2 reads SMNVEV (reference sequence). The CDR3 is 11 residues long. As DNA, the CDR3 is TGTGCCAGCAGGGAGGACACTGAAGCTTTCTTT. Its protein product is CASREDTEAFF.

The rearrangement joins TRBV6-6 to TRBJ1-1; 7 bases agree with TRBD1. CDR1 MNHNY and CDR2 SVGAGI come from the germline V gene (reference sequence). Losses at the gene ends were 7 bases for V and 0 bases for J; bases not matched to a gene: 8. CDR3 length: 15 amino acids. The CDR3 DNA reads TGTGCCAGCACCCCACGGACAGGTATGAACACTGAAGCTTTCTTT. Its protein is CASTPRTGMNTEAFF.

CDR3 region: CASSQVHEAFF. In DNA, the CDR3 is TGTGCCAGCAGCCAAGTACATGAAGCTTTCTTT. V gene TRBV14 combines with J gene TRBJ1-1; D gene uncertain. The V and J ends lost 1 base and 7 bases respectively, with 4 bases between them. The CDR3 is made up of 11 amino acids. In germline, CDR1 is SGHDN, CDR2 FVKESK. Using reference TRBV14 and TRBJ1-1 for the parts outside the CDR3, the full variable domain is EAGVTQFPSHSVIEKGQTVTLRCDPISGHDNLYWYRRVMGKEIKFLLHFVKESKQDESGMPNNRFLAERTGGTYSTLKVQPAELEDSGVYFCASSQVHEAFFGQGTRLTVV.

The CDR3 sequence is CASSPGTSVPGGETQYF. CDR3 DNA sequence: TGTGCCAGCAGCCCCGGGACTAGCGTCCCCGGGGGAGAGACCCAGTACTTC. The V call is TRBV7-2, the J call TRBJ2-5; 10 bases align to TRBD2. Germline lookup yields CDR1 SGHTA and CDR2 FQGNSA. The CDR3 covers 17 residues. After removal of 5 bases from V and 4 bases from J, the junction contained 13 bases not matched to a gene.

The gene calls are TRBV6-5 and TRBJ1-2; possible D gene TRBD1, 5 bases. The CDR3 is 14 amino acids. The V and J ends lost 6 bases and 4 bases respectively, with 15 bases between them. The V gene's germline CDR1 is MNHEY and CDR2 SVGAGI. The CDR3 coding sequence is TGTGCCAGCAGGGGTGCAGGGTTCCTCTATGGCTACACCTTC. It encodes CASRGAGFLYGYTF.